Listed here are 5 T cell receptor beta chains from one sample, sequenced in a study of CD4+ T cells in melanoma. Profiled with immunoSEQ multiplex PCR; TCRdb holds only in-frame clones, not every one. The sample holds some 16,000 clones, less than 85% seen once. Sequencing was carried out using cells from a culture (not recorded whether cultured in vitro). The origin of the receptors is a human donor with melanoma.

The rearrangement links TRBV2 to TRBJ2-5; D gene ambiguous. CDR1 is SNHLY, CDR2 FYNNEI, per germline. Trimming took off 4 bases at V and 5 bases at J, with 11 bases between the two ends. The CDR3 contains 13 residues. The CDR3 nucleotides are TGTGCCAGCAGTGTGCTTTTCTCGGAGACCCAGTACTTC. Translated, it gives CASSVLFSETQYF.

The rearrangement uses TRBV5-5 and TRBJ1-2, with a possible D match to TRBD1 (5 bases). The V end lost 0 bases, the J end lost 6 bases, and 12 bases lay between the germline ends. Germline V lookup: CDR1 SGHKS, CDR2 YYEKEE (reference sequence). The CDR3 covers 14 residues. The DNA of the CDR3 is TGTGCCAGCAGCTTGGGACCGGGGGTCGATGGCTACACCTTC. Translating gives CASSLGPGVDGYTF.

The chain recombines TRBV5-6 with TRBJ2-3; D is undetermined. V gave up 4 bases and J gave up 6 bases, with 15 bases separating them. The CDR3 is made up of 14 amino acids. Germline values: CDR1 SGHDT, CDR2 YYEEEE. The CDR3 is CASSALTGSDTQYF. CDR3 sequence (DNA): TGTGCCAGCAGCGCACTGACGGGCAGCGATACGCAGTATTTT.

The V and J genes are TRBV5-1 and TRBJ2-6; D tentatively reads TRBD1 or TRBD2 (5 bases each). The germline CDR1 and CDR2 sequences are SGHRS and YFSETQ. CDR3 length equals 18 residues. V was cut by 0 bases and J by 2 bases, with 15 bases left in between. The CDR3 nucleotides read TGCGCCAGCAGCTTGGGCAGTGGGGGATTCGCTGGGGCCAACGTCCTGACTTTC. Encoded protein: CASSLGSGGFAGANVLTF.

The chain recombines TRBV12-5 with TRBJ2-3; tentative D call: TRBD2 (5 bases). Germline CDR1 and CDR2: LGHNT and FRNRAP. The ends were cut back, 4 bases at V and 6 bases at J, with 14 bases in the middle. This CDR3 has 14 amino acids. As DNA, the CDR3 is TGTGCTAGTGGTTCTTCCTCGACGGGGGATACGCAGTATTTT. It codes for CASGSSSTGDTQYF.